This T cell receptor beta chain was found in a study of response to subunit inactivated influenza vaccine. V was shortened by 0 bases and J by 6 bases, with 17 bases between the two germline ends. This CDR3 contains 16 residues. Germline CDR1 reads LGHNA; CDR2 reads YNFKEQ. TCRdb reprocessed the RT-PCR reads with MiXCR, giving one entry per CDR3 protein. The table has 750,000 to 850,000 distinct CDR3 sequences, less than 20% seen once; the top ten hold 11%. This clonotype has just a few counts. The TCR was taken from a middle-aged man who received an inactivated influenza vaccine. This chain joins TRBV4-2 and TRBJ1-2; a weak D match, TRBD1 (6 bases). The sample consisted of PBMCs from blood, taken approximately 5 days after vaccination. The CDR3 nucleotides read TGTGCCAGCAGCCAAGATAGGGGGGTCAGGGGTGATGGCTACACCTTC. Translating it yields CASSQDRGVRGDGYTF.